The source of this TCR beta chain is a study of T cell responses to AZD1222 COVID-19 vaccine (dated by TCRdb to about 2021). Looking at the study overall: AZD1222 recipients with second doses at about 4 weeks or about 12 weeks were pooled, because spike-specific TCR depth and breadth did not differ between schedules. A total of 233 trial participants underwent TCR sequencing, of whom more than 200 had received two doses of AZD1222 and about 25 had received two doses of the MenACWY control vaccine. Trial participants were enrolled by age into subgroups of 18-55, 56-69 and 70-plus years, and 148, 28 and 57 TCR-sequenced participants, respectively, were included in these subgroups. What the authors observed across the whole study: Most participants were white British and females outnumbered males, and the authors suggested that clonal diversity may have been underestimated. The 56-69-year group was small, and its depth increase did not reach significance, likely because of low power. After two AZD1222 doses, spike-specific TCR breadth and depth were significantly higher than at day 0 and than in MenACWY recipients. Nearly half of unique spike-specific TCRs reportedly recognized epitopes outside regions mutated in the B.1.351 and B.1.1.7 variants. No day 14 peak-response samples were available, so repertoires were characterized only after the peak T cell response. Conclusions about previously exposed vaccinees are limited because only six or seven AZD1222 recipients were SARS-CoV-2 seropositive at baseline. The vaccine-associated CD4 TCRs covered the entire spike protein, and the dominant responses fell in regions 160-218 and 743-854.

This clone occurred a few times. Its specific antigen is unknown. No base quality information exists; no much larger clone differs at one position. The germline V and J ends show losses of 6 bases and 13 bases respectively, and no gene match explains 24 bases of the junction. The CDR3, from cysteine to phenylalanine, totals 17 residues. Of all the DNA, just the CDR3 is kept, 51 bases in frame from base 1. From a lookup of the germline V gene (reference sequence), CDR1 and CDR2 are MNHNY and SVGAGI. The sample's time point, from its label and the paper: baseline before first vaccination. Samples from vaccinated people were obtained from the UK trials COV001 and COV002, which included a single-blind randomized controlled phase 2/3 trial of AZD1222 (ChAdOx1 nCoV-19) in healthy adults. For TCRbeta chain sequencing, PBMC samples from trial participants were taken at day 0 and at day 28 after the second dose.

The CDR3 regions of human TCRbeta chains were analyzed by immunosequencing. The original pipeline was this. TCRs in the repertoires were compared against a reference library of SARS-CoV-2-specific TCRs that had been generated with the MIRA antigen-specificity platform. Breadth meant the fraction of unique TCRs that were SARS-CoV-2-associated, whereas depth meant the fraction of total T cells that were SARS-CoV-2-associated. Each spike-specific TCR was assigned to its reactive spike region and to a CD4 or CD8 class using the MIRA data. Log10-transformed breadth and depth values were compared by one-way ANOVA with Sidak's multiple comparisons tests. The source is immuneACCESS, and TCRdb retained only in-frame sequences with V and J called. Part of the clones is not carried over; for the studies checked, unresolved V genes explain less than half of this, and the remainder is unexplained. For V, J and clone size, that table is used; D and trimming come from the DNA. For this sample the table gives fewer than 30,000 clones, of which around four fifths were detected only once. The ten largest clones capture 5.8% of the sample.

The sequenced sample was peripheral blood, obtained on day 0 of AZD1222 vaccination. This chain is built from TRBV6-6 and TRBJ1-3; TRBD1 lines up with 7 middle nucleotides. This sequence was found in an adult in good health. The sequence in DNA is TGTGCCAGCAGCCGATTCCTATCACAGGGGTCCCCGAACTCAATATATTTT. The resulting protein is CASSRFLSQGSPNSIYF.